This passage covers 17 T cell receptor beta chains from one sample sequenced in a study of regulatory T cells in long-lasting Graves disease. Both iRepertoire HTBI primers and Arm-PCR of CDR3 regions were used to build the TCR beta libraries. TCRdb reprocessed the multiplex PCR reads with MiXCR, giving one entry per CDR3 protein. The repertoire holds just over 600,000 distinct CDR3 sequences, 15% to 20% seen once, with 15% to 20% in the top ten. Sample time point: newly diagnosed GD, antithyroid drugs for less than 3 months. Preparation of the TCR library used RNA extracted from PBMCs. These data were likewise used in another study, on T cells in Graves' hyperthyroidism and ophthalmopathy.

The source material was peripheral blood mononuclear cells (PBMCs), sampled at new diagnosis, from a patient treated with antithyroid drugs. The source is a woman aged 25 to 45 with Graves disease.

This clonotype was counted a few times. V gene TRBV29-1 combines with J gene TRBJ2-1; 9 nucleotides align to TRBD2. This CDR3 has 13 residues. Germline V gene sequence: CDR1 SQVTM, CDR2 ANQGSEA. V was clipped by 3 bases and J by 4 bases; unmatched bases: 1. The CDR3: CSVDLAGYNEQFF. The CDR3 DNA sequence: TGCAGCGTTGACCTAGCGGGGTACAATGAGCAGTTCTTC.

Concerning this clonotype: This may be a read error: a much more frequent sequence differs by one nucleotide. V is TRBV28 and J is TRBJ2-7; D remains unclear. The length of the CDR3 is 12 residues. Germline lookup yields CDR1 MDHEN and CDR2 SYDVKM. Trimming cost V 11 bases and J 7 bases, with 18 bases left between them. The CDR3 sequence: CAPQSRGREQYF. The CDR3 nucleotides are TGTGCCCCCCAGAGTAGAGGTCGAGAGCAGTACTTC.

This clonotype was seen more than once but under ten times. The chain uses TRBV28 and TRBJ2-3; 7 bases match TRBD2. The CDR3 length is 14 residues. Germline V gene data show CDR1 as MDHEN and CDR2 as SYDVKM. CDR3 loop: CGVGSGTSTDTQYF. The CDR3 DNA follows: TGTGGAGTAGGGAGCGGGACTAGCACAGATACGCAGTATTTT.

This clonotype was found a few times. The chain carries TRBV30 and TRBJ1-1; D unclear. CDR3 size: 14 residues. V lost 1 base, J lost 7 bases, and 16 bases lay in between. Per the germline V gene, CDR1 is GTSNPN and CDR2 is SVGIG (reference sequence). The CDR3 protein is CAWSGRSLKVEAFF. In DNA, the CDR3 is TGTGCCTGGAGTGGACGGAGCTTGAAGGTTGAAGCTTTCTTT.

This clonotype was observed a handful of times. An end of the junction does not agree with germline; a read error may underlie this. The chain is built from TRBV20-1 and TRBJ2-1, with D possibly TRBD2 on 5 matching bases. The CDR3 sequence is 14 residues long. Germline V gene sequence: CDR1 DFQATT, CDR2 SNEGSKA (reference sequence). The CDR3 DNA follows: TGCAGTGTGGGCGGGCAGTCGGACGACAATGGGCAGTTCTTC. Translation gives CSVGGQSDDNGQFF.

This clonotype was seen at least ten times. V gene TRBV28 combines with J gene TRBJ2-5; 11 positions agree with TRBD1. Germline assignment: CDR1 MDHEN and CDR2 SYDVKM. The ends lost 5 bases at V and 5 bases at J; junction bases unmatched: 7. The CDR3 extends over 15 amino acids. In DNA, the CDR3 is TGTGCCAGCAGTCCTACGGGACAGGGGGAGGAGACCCAGTACTTC. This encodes CASSPTGQGEETQYF.

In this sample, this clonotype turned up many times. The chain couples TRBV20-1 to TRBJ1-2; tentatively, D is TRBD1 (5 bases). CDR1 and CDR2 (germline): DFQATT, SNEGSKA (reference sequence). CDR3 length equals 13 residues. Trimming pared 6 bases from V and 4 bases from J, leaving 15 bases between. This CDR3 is CSATSGDFYGYTF. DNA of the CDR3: TGCAGTGCAACCTCCGGGGACTTCTATGGCTACACCTTC.

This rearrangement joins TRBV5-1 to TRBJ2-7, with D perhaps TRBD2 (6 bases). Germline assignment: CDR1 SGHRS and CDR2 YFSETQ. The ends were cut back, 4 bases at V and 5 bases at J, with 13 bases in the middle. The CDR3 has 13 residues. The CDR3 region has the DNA TGCGCCAGCAGCCGACTAGGCGGGGACGAGCAGTACTTC. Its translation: CASSRLGGDEQYF.

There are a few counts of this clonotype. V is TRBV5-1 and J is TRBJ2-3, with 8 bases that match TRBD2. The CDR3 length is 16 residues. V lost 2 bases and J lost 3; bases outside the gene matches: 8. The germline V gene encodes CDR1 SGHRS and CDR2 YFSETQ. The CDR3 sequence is CASSFGASGSTDTQYF. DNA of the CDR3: TGCGCCAGCAGCTTCGGGGCGAGCGGGAGTACAGATACGCAGTATTTT.

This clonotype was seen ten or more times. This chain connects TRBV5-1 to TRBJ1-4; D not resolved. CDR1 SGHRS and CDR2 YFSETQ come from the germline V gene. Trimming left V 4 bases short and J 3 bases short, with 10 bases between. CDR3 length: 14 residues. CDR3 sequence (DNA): TGCGCCAGCAGCGTTATTGGGGCTAATGAAAAACTGTTTTTT. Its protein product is CASSVIGANEKLFF.

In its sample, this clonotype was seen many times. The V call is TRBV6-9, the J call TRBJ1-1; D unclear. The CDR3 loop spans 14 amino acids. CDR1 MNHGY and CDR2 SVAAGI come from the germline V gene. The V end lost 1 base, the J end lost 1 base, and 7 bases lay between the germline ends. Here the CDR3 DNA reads TGTGCCAGCAGTTATTACCCATCGAACACTGAAGCTTTCTTT. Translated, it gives CASSYYPSNTEAFF.

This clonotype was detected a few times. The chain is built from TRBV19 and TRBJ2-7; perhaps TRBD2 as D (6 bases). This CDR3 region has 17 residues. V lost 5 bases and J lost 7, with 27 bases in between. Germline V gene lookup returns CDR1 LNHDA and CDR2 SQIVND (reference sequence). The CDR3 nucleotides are TGTGCCAGTAGTCGGGGGATGGTAATCTCGAGCGGCTATGAGCAGTACTTC. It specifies CASSRGMVISSGYEQYF.

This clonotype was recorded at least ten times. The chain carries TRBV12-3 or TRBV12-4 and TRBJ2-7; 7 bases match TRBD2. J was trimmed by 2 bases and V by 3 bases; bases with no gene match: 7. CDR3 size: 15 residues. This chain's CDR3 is CASSFRTRAPYEQYF. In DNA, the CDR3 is TGTGCCAGCAGTTTCAGGACTAGAGCCCCCTACGAGCAGTACTTC.

The CDR3: CSARAGGASSGIYNEQFF. DNA of the CDR3: TGCAGTGCTAGAGCAGGGGGCGCGAGTTCCGGAATCTACAATGAGCAGTTCTTC. The rearrangement links TRBV20-1 to TRBJ2-1; 8 bases agree with TRBD1. CDR1 DFQATT and CDR2 SNEGSKA come from the germline V gene (reference sequence). The CDR3 totals 18 residues. The V gene end was trimmed by 1 base and the J gene end by 3 bases; junction bases not matched to a gene: 14.

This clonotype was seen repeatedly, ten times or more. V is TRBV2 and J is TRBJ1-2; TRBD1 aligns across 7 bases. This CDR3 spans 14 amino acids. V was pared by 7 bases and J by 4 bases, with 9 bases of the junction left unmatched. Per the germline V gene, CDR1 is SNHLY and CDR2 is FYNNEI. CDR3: CASTEGAVGYGYTF. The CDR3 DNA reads TGTGCCAGCACCGAGGGGGCGGTCGGCTATGGCTACACCTTC.

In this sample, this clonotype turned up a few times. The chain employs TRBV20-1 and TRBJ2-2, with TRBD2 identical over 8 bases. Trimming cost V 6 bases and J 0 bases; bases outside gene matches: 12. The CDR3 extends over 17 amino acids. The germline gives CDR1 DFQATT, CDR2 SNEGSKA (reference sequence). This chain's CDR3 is CSAPSFGTRTNTGELFF. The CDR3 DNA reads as TGCAGTGCCCCCTCCTTTGGGACTAGAACGAACACCGGGGAGCTGTTTTTT.

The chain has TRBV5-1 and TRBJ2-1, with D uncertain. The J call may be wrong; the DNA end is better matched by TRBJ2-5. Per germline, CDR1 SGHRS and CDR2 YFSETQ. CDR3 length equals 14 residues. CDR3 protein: CASSLAVRQETQYF. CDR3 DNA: TGCGCCAGCAGCTTGGCGGTCAGACAAGAGACCCAGTACTTC.